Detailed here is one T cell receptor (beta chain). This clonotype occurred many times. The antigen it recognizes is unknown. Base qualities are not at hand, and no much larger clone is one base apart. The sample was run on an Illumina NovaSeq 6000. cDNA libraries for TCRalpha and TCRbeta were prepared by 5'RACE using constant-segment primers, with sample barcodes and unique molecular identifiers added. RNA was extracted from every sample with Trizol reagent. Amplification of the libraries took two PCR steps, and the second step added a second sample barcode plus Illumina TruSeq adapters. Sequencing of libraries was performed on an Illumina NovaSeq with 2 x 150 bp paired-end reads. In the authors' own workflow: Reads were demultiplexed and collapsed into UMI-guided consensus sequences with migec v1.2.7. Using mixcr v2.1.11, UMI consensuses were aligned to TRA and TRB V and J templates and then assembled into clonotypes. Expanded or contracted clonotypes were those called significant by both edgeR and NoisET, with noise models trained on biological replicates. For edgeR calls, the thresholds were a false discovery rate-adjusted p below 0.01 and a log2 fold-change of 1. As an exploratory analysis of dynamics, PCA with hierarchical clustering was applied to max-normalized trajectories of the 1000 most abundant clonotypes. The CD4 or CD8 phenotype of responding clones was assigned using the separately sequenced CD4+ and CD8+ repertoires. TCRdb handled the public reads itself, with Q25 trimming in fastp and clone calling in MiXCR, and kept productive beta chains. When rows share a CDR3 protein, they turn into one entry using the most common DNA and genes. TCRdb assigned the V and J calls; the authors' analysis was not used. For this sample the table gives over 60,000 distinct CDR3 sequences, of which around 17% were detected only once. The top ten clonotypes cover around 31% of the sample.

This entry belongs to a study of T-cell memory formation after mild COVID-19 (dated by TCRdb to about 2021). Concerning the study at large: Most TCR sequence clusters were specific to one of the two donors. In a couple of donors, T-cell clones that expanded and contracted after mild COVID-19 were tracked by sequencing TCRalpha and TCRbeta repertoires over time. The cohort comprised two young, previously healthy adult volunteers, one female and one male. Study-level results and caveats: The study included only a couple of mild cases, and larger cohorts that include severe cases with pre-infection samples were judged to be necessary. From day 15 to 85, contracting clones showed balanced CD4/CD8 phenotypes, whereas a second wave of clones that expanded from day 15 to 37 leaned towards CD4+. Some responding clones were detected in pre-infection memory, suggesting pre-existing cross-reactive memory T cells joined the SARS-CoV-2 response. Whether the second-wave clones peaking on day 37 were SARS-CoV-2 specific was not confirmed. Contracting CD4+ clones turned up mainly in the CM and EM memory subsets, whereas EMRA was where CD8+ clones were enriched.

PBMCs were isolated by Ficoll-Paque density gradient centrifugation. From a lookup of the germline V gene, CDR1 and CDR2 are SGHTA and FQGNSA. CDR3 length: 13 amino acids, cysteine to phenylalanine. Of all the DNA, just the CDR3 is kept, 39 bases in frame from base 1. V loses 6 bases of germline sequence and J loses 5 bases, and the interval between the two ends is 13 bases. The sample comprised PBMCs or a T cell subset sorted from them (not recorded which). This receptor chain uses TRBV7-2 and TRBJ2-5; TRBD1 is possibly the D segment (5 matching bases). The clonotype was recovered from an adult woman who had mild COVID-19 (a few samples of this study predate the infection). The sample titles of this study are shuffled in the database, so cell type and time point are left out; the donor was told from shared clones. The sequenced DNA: TGTGCCAGCAGTCAGGTGTCAGGGGAGACCCAGTACTTC. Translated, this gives CASSQVSGETQYF.